Shown below are 23 T cell receptor beta chains from a single sample sequenced in a study of TIL therapy for anti-PD-1-resistant metastatic lung cancer. The libraries were made with immunoSEQ v3. Produced via immunoSEQ multiplex PCR; TCRdb's table is partial and in-frame only. The sample records about 45,000 clones, roughly 85% being singletons. Time point reported: pre-treatment sample, taken before nivolumab and TIL therapy. The sequencing here drew on blood, taken at baseline. Source of these receptors: a man between 65 and 79 years old with non-small cell lung cancer.

The chain employs TRBV7-2 and TRBJ2-3, with 11 bases aligning to TRBD2. The CDR3 runs 18 residues. V lost 2 bases and J lost 1; bases outside the gene matches: 8. Germline lookup yields CDR1 SGHTA and CDR2 FQGNSA. The CDR3 reads CASSLSLAGGLRTDTQYF. The CDR3 DNA reads TGTGCCAGCAGCTTATCATTAGCGGGAGGGCTTCGCACAGATACGCAGTATTTT. The full variable domain, in which reference TRBV7-2 and TRBJ2-3 provide the parts outside the CDR3, is GAGVSQSPSNKVTEKGKDVELRCDPISGHTALYWYRQSLGQGLEFLIYFQGNSAPDKSGLPSDRFSAERTGGSVSTLTIQRTQQEDSAVYLCASSLSLAGGLRTDTQYFGPGTRLTVL.

The rearrangement links TRBV19 to TRBJ2-6; 11 bases fit TRBD1. Germline V gene sequence: CDR1 LNHDA, CDR2 SQIVND (reference sequence). The CDR3 contains 17 residues. Trimming cost V 5 bases and J 3 bases; bases outside gene matches: 6. The CDR3 protein is CASSYGQGASGANVLTF. The CDR3 DNA reads as TGTGCCAGTAGTTATGGACAGGGGGCGAGTGGGGCCAACGTCCTGACTTTC.

V is TRBV7-7 and J is TRBJ1-4; 8 nucleotides match TRBD1. The V segment lost 1 base and the J segment 5 bases; nucleotides outside the gene matches: 3. Germline CDR1 and CDR2: SSHAT and FNYEAQ (reference sequence). The CDR3 extends over 15 amino acids. The CDR3: CASSLGGTGNEKLFF. The CDR3 coding sequence is TGTGCCAGCAGCTTAGGCGGGACAGGCAATGAAAAACTGTTTTTT.

This chain uses TRBV2 with TRBJ2-1; D is uncertain. This CDR3 region has 13 residues. The V end was cut by 11 bases, the J end by 8 bases, with 19 bases between. Germline V gives CDR1 SNHLY, CDR2 FYNNEI. CDR3: CAGSTRTGDEQFF. DNA of the CDR3: TGTGCCGGTAGTACCAGGACCGGAGATGAGCAGTTCTTC.

The chain employs TRBV19 and TRBJ1-2; D not certain. The germline V gene has CDR1 LNHDA and CDR2 SQIVND (reference sequence). The germline V and J ends were trimmed by 10 bases and 0 bases, with 12 bases remaining between them. This CDR3 is 13 amino acids long. The CDR3 DNA follows: TGTGCCACTAAACGCAGCCCTAACTATGGCTACACCTTC. Amino acids: CATKRSPNYGYTF. The entire variable domain, with the rest obtained from reference TRBV19 and TRBJ1-2, is as follows: DGGITQSPKYLFRKEGQNVTLSCEQNLNHDAMYWYRQDPGQGLRLIYYSQIVNDFQKGDIAEGYSVSREKKESFPLTVTSAQKNPTAFYLCATKRSPNYGYTFGSGTRLTVV.

V is TRBV2 and J is TRBJ1-5; perhaps TRBD1 as D (6 bases). CDR1 is SNHLY, CDR2 FYNNEI, per germline. The V gene lost 7 bases and the J gene lost 6 bases, with 13 bases spanning the gap. The CDR3 is 13 amino acids. CDR3 DNA: TGTGCCAGCATGGGGGCGCCTGGTCAGCCCCAGCATTTT. Translating it yields CASMGAPGQPQHF. The full variable domain, rest sourced from reference TRBV2 and TRBJ1-5, is EPEVTQTPSHQVTQMGQEVILRCVPISNHLYFYWYRQILGQKVEFLVSFYNNEISEKSEIFDDQFSVERPDGSNFTLKIRSTKLEDSAMYFCASMGAPGQPQHFGDGTRLSIL.

The chain recombines TRBV7-8 with TRBJ1-5; 8 nucleotides match TRBD1. The V gene's germline CDR1 is SGHVS and CDR2 FQNEAQ. The length of the CDR3 is 16 residues. J lost 0 bases, V lost 4 bases, and 5 bases had no gene match. The chain's CDR3 is CASSSGDRISNQPQHF. The CDR3 DNA follows: TGTGCCAGCAGCTCAGGGGACAGGATTAGCAATCAGCCCCAGCATTTT. Complete variable domain (other parts from reference TRBV7-8 and TRBJ1-5): GAGVSQSPRYKVAKRGQDVALRCDPISGHVSLFWYQQALGQGPEFLTYFQNEAQLDKSGLPSDRFFAERPEGSVSTLKIQRTQQEDSAVYLCASSSGDRISNQPQHFGDGTRLSIL.

The rearrangement joins TRBV19 to TRBJ2-1; the D gene could be TRBD1 or TRBD2 (5 bases each). Germline V gene data show CDR1 as LNHDA and CDR2 as SQIVND (reference sequence). The CDR3 extends over 13 amino acids. Trimming took off 7 bases at V and 6 bases at J, with 13 bases between the two ends. CDR3 sequence: CASNEGFGNEQFF. CDR3 bases: TGTGCCAGTAATGAGGGGTTCGGCAATGAGCAGTTCTTC.

This chain connects TRBV4-2 to TRBJ2-1; 10 bases are shared with TRBD2. Trimming cost V 0 bases and J 5 bases; bases outside gene matches: 10. The CDR3 spans 18 residues. CDR1 LGHNA and CDR2 YNFKEQ come from the germline V gene. CDR3 sequence: CASSQDLLAGGRNNEQFF. The DNA of the CDR3 is TGTGCCAGCAGCCAAGATCTATTAGCGGGAGGAAGAAACAATGAGCAGTTCTTC.

The chain couples TRBV5-1 to TRBJ2-7; the match to TRBD1 covers 12 bases. The CDR3 consists of 15 residues. The ends lost 3 bases at V and 6 bases at J; junction bases unmatched: 7. From germline, CDR1 is SGHRS and CDR2 YFSETQ. CDR3 DNA: TGCGCCAGCAGCTCTCCGGGACAGGGGGCTTTCGAGCAGTACTTC. Encoded protein: CASSSPGQGAFEQYF.

The chain employs TRBV5-1 and TRBJ2-1, with D uncertain. This CDR3 comprises 14 residues. Germline V CDR1 and CDR2: SGHRS, YFSETQ. With 0 bases removed from V and 9 bases from J, the gap between germline ends came to 13 bases. CDR3 bases: TGCGCCAGCAGCTTGGTAGGCCCAGTTATTGAGCAGTTCTTC. This translates into CASSLVGPVIEQFF.

Here the CDR3 reads CATSRYSGTTQFF. The CDR3 DNA is TGTGCCACCAGCAGATATAGCGGGACGACGCAGTTCTTC. This sequence joins TRBV15 and TRBJ2-1, with 8 bases lining up with TRBD2. The CDR3 has 13 amino acids. The germline V gene encodes CDR1 LNHNV and CDR2 YYDKDF (reference sequence). V lost 2 bases, J lost 12 bases, and 6 bases stayed unmatched.

This clone was picked up a small number of times. The chain carries TRBV7-2 and TRBJ2-7; D perhaps matches TRBD1 (8 bases). CDR3 size: 14 residues. V was pared by 5 bases and J by 4 bases, with 15 bases between. CDR1 is SGHTA and CDR2 is FQGNSA in the germline V gene. The CDR3 DNA reads as TGTGCCAGCAGCCAGGACAGGGAGGGATACGAGCAGTACTTC. Amino acid sequence: CASSQDREGYEQYF.

This clone was observed a few times. CDR3 nucleotides: TGTGCCAGCAGCGTAGCTGAAGGGGGAGGAGACATTCAGTACTTC. It is translated as CASSVAEGGGDIQYF. This sequence joins TRBV9 and TRBJ2-4, with D perhaps being TRBD1 or TRBD2 (6 bases each). Trimming took 0 bases from V and 8 from J, leaving 15 bases between them. CDR3 length equals 15 residues. Germline-derived CDR1 and CDR2 are SGDLS and YYNGEE.

The CDR3 is CASSEGRGQPQHF. Here the CDR3 DNA reads TGTGCCAGCAGCGAGGGTCGGGGTCAGCCCCAGCATTTT. V is TRBV7-8 and J is TRBJ1-5, with D unresolved. CDR1 and CDR2 (germline): SGHVS, FQNEAQ. CDR3 length: 13 amino acids. The V end was cut by 5 bases, the J end by 6 bases, with 11 bases between.

V is TRBV7-7 and J is TRBJ1-5, with D perhaps TRBD1 (6 bases). CDR1 and CDR2 from the germline V gene are SSHAT and FNYEAQ (reference sequence). Trimming pared 5 bases from V and 4 bases from J, leaving 12 bases between. This CDR3 region has 14 residues. The chain's CDR3 is CASSAQGGNQPQHF. The DNA of the CDR3 is TGTGCCAGCAGCGCCCAAGGGGGAAATCAGCCCCAGCATTTT.

The sample holds a few counts of this clone. J is TRBJ1-1 and V is TRBV4-2; 7 bases are a match to TRBD1. Germline lookup yields CDR1 LGHNA and CDR2 YNFKEQ. The CDR3 is 16 residues long. V gave up 2 bases and J gave up 1 base; unmatched junction bases: 7. CDR3 nucleotide sequence: TGTGCCAGCAGCCAAATTCGACAGGGCGCGAACACTGAAGCTTTCTTT. Protein: CASSQIRQGANTEAFF.

V is TRBV15 and J is TRBJ2-3; D is possibly TRBD2 (5 bases). The CDR3 sequence is 14 residues long. Trimming removed 0 bases at V and 5 bases at J, with 9 bases between. Germline-derived CDR1 and CDR2 are LNHNV and YYDKDF (reference sequence). DNA of the CDR3: TGTGCCACCAGCAGAGATGGGAGCCAAGATACGCAGTATTTT. Residues: CATSRDGSQDTQYF.

CDR3 region: CASSLLLSGEQYF. The DNA for the CDR3 is TGTGCCAGCAGCTTACTCCTGAGTGGCGAGCAGTACTTC. The chain has TRBV7-2 and TRBJ2-7; D ambiguous. Germline V CDR1 and CDR2: SGHTA, FQGNSA. The germline V and J ends were trimmed by 2 bases and 6 bases, with 11 bases remaining between them. This CDR3 is 13 amino acids long.

V usage is TRBV11-2 and J usage is TRBJ2-7, with 11 nucleotides matching TRBD2. With V trimmed by 6 bases and J by 3 bases, 4 bases remained unmatched. The CDR3 is 14 residues long. In germline, CDR1 is SGHAT, CDR2 FQNNGV. CDR3 bases: TGTGCCAGCAGTCCGACTAGCGGGAACTACGAGCAGTACTTC. Encoded protein: CASSPTSGNYEQYF.

This chain uses TRBV29-1 with TRBJ2-7; 13 positions match TRBD2. V was pared by 5 bases and J by 5 bases, with 6 bases of the junction left unmatched. The CDR3 spans 14 residues. CDR1 is SQVTM and CDR2 is ANQGSEA in the germline V gene. CDR3 in DNA: TGCAGCGTTCGGACTAGCGGGAGAAGCGACGAGCAGTACTTC. The encoded protein is CSVRTSGRSDEQYF.

CDR3 amino acids: CASSFPGRGIGTEAFF. Here the CDR3 DNA reads TGTGCCAGCAGTTTTCCAGGCAGGGGGATTGGGACTGAAGCTTTCTTT. The chain carries TRBV28 and TRBJ1-1; 7 nucleotides line up with TRBD1. The V gene's germline CDR1 is MDHEN and CDR2 SYDVKM. There are 16 residues in the CDR3. V shed 3 bases, J shed 5 bases, and the junction held 12 bases outside the gene matches.

The chain is built from TRBV27 and TRBJ2-1; maybe TRBD2 (6 bases). Germline V gene sequence: CDR1 MNHEY, CDR2 SMNVEV (reference sequence). This CDR3 region has 14 residues. V lost 3 bases, J lost 2 bases, and 8 bases lay in between. CDR3 sequence (DNA): TGTGCCAGCAGTTTCGGCGGGACCTACAATGAGCAGTTCTTC. Encoded protein: CASSFGGTYNEQFF.